Below are 15 T cell receptor beta chains sequenced from a single sample in a study of blood T cell repertoires in COVID-19. TCRdb's table, derived via immunoSEQ multiplex PCR, lists solely in-frame clones and lacks some. The repertoire consists of approximately 360,000 clones, with about 90% occurring once and the leading ten covering 1.5% to 2%. Specimen: PBMCs or T cells enriched from blood (not recorded which). These receptors were collected from a man between 35 and 55 years old in a cohort exposed to, infected with or recovered from COVID-19 (not recorded which).

The rearrangement joins TRBV25-1 to TRBJ1-4; D might be TRBD1 (6 bases). The germline gives CDR1 MGHDK, CDR2 SYGVNS. Trimming took off 4 bases at V and 5 bases at J, with 14 bases between the two ends. This CDR3 is 15 amino acids long. The CDR3 coding sequence is TGTGCCAGCAGTGCCTTGAGGGGGAAGAATGAAAAACTGTTTTTT. It specifies CASSALRGKNEKLFF.

Written as DNA, the CDR3 is TGCGCCAGCAGCCCCATGGGACAGACTGGAAACACCATATATTTT. Protein product: CASSPMGQTGNTIYF. The chain carries TRBV5-1 and TRBJ1-3; 7 bases are shared with TRBD1. The CDR3 runs to 15 residues. Germline-derived CDR1 and CDR2 are SGHRS and YFSETQ. The V gene end was trimmed by 4 bases and the J gene end by 2 bases; junction bases not matched to a gene: 6.

The V gene is TRBV27, the J gene TRBJ2-7, with D maybe TRBD1 (6 bases). The germline V gene encodes CDR1 MNHEY and CDR2 SMNVEV (reference sequence). The CDR3 consists of 13 residues. Deletions cut 6 bases from V and 5 bases from J, with 14 bases between. The CDR3, as DNA: TGTGCCAGCAGAATAACAGGGTCTGACGAGCAGTACTTC. Its protein is CASRITGSDEQYF.

V gene TRBV29-1 combines with J gene TRBJ2-1; a weak D match, TRBD1 (5 bases). Looked up from germline, CDR1 is SQVTM and CDR2 is ANQGSEA. This CDR3 has 14 amino acids. V was clipped by 8 bases and J by 7 bases, with 21 bases between them. The CDR3 DNA reads as TGCAGCTCCCTAAGGGGTGGGCGAGGAAATGAGCAGTTCTTC. Translated, it gives CSSLRGGRGNEQFF.

The chain employs TRBV30 and TRBJ1-5, with D maybe TRBD1 (6 bases). The germline V gene has CDR1 GTSNPN and CDR2 SVGIG (reference sequence). The CDR3 covers 15 residues. V was pared by 1 base and J by 0 bases, with 10 bases between. The CDR3 loop reads CAWSADRISNQPQHF. The CDR3 DNA is TGTGCCTGGAGTGCGGACAGAATTAGCAATCAGCCCCAGCATTTT.

The chain is built from TRBV6-5 and TRBJ2-1; 11 bases are a match to TRBD1. The germline V gene encodes CDR1 MNHEY and CDR2 SVGAGI. V trimming: 3 bases; J trimming: 6 bases; junction bases outside the gene matches: 4. The CDR3 is made up of 15 amino acids. CDR3 in DNA: TGTGCCAGCAGTTATGACGGGACAGGGGGCAATGAGCAGTTCTTC. Translating it yields CASSYDGTGGNEQFF.

This chain joins TRBV28 and TRBJ2-1; 9 bases fit TRBD1. The CDR3 consists of 12 residues. Germline lookup yields CDR1 MDHEN and CDR2 SYDVKM. J gave up 6 bases and V 8 bases, and 2 bases lay outside the gene matches. The CDR3 DNA sequence: TGTGCCAGCTGGGGACAGGGCAATGAGCAGTTCTTC. It specifies CASWGQGNEQFF.

This rearrangement joins TRBV7-2 to TRBJ2-7; the match to TRBD2 covers 10 bases. Trimming at V came to 4 bases and at J to 3 bases, leaving 9 bases not matched to a gene. CDR3 size: 16 residues. Germline-derived CDR1 and CDR2 are SGHTA and FQGNSA. CDR3: CASSSALRTSGYEQYF. Here the CDR3 DNA reads TGTGCCAGCAGCTCCGCTCTTCGGACTAGCGGCTACGAGCAGTACTTC.

The chain uses TRBV18 and TRBJ1-1, with 7 bases lining up with TRBD1. Trimming removed 2 bases from V and 5 bases from J; junction bases left unmatched: 11. The CDR3 contains 16 residues. The germline V gene encodes CDR1 KGHSH and CDR2 LQKENI. DNA of the CDR3: TGTGCCAGCTCACCAAAGGGGGCTGAAGGATTGACTGAAGCTTTCTTT. Its protein is CASSPKGAEGLTEAFF.

The rearrangement uses TRBV5-1 and TRBJ2-1; D unclear. Trimming took off 0 bases at V and 4 bases at J, with 14 bases between the two ends. The CDR3 is 16 amino acids. The germline CDR1 and CDR2 sequences are SGHRS and YFSETQ. The CDR3 bases are TGCGCCAGCAGCTTGGCCTACGGTGCTAGTTACAATGAGCAGTTCTTC. This encodes CASSLAYGASYNEQFF.

This rearrangement joins TRBV7-2 to TRBJ2-5; 14 bases agree with TRBD2. V lost 1 base to trimming and J lost 5 bases; unmatched junction nucleotides: 6. CDR1 SGHTA and CDR2 FQGNSA come from the germline V gene. The CDR3 loop spans 17 amino acids. The CDR3 protein is CASSLVATSGRGETQYF. The CDR3 bases are TGTGCCAGCAGCTTAGTCGCGACTAGCGGGAGGGGCGAGACCCAGTACTTC.

The V gene is TRBV19, the J gene TRBJ2-7, with D perhaps TRBD1 (6 bases). V lost 5 bases and J lost 2, with 13 bases in between. CDR3 length: 14 residues. Germline V lookup: CDR1 LNHDA, CDR2 SQIVND (reference sequence). The CDR3 here is CASSDPRGPYEQYF. The CDR3 nucleotides read TGTGCCAGTAGTGATCCCAGGGGACCCTACGAGCAGTACTTC.

Remarks on this clone: Other nucleotide sequences from this sample produce the same CDR3. V and J are TRBV11-3 and TRBJ1-1, with D possibly being TRBD1 (5 bases). Per the germline V gene, CDR1 is SGHNT and CDR2 is YENEEA. The CDR3 contains 13 residues. Trimming took off 6 bases at V and 0 bases at J, with 8 bases between the two ends. The CDR3 DNA sequence: TGTGCCAGCAGTTTACAGGTGAACACTGAAGCTTTCTTT. This translates into CASSLQVNTEAFF.

This chain connects TRBV6-5 to TRBJ2-7; unclear D gene. V was shortened by 7 bases and J by 2 bases, with 12 bases between the two germline ends. Germline V lookup: CDR1 MNHEY, CDR2 SVGAGI. The CDR3 totals 13 residues. The chain's CDR3 is CASMMVTPYEQYF. The CDR3 DNA is TGTGCCAGCATGATGGTTACTCCCTACGAGCAGTACTTC.

The gene calls are TRBV11-2 and TRBJ1-4; D call uncertain. The CDR3 runs 14 residues. From germline, CDR1 is SGHAT and CDR2 FQNNGV. V lost 0 bases and J 8 bases, leaving 10 bases between the germline ends. As DNA, the CDR3 is TGTGCCAGCAGCTTAGATTACCTTCGGGAAAAACTGTTTTTT. Amino acids: CASSLDYLREKLFF.